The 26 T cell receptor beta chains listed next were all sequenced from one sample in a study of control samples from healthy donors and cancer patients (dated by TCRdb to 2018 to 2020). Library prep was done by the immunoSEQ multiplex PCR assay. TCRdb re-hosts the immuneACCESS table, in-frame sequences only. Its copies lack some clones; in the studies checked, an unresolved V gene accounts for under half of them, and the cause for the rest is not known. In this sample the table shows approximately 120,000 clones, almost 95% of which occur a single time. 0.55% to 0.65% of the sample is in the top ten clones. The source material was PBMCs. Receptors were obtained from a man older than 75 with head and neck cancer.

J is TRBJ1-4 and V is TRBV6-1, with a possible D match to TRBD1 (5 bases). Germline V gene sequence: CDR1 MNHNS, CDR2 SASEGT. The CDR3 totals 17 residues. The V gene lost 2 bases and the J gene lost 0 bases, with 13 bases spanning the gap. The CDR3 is CASSEPGGIATNEKLFF. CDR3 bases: TGTGCCAGCAGTGAACCCGGGGGGATTGCAACTAATGAAAAACTGTTTTTT.

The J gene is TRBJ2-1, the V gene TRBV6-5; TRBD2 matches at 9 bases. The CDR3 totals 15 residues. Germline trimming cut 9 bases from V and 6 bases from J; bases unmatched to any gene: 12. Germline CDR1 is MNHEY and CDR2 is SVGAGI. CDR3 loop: CASTGSGSRGNEQFF. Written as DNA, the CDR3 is TGTGCCAGTACTGGTAGCGGGAGTAGGGGCAATGAGCAGTTCTTC.

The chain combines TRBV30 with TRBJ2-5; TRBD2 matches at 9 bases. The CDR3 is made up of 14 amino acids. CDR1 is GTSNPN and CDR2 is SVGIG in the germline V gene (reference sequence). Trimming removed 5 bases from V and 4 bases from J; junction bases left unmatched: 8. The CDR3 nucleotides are TGTGCCTGGGGGGGAGTAGCGGGGGCAGAGACCCAGTACTTC. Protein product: CAWGGVAGAETQYF. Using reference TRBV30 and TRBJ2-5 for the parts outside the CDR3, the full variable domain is SQTIHQWPATLVQPVGSPLSLECTVEGTSNPNLYWYRQAAGRGLQLLFYSVGIGQISSEVPQNLSASRPQDRQFILSSKKLLLSDSGFYLCAWGGVAGAETQYFGPGTRLLVL.

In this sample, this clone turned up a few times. The CDR3 coding sequence is TGTGCCAGCAGCCAAGATGTCGTAGGGGACTATGGCTACACCTTC. This gives the protein CASSQDVVGDYGYTF. This chain uses TRBV3-1 (or the pseudogene TRBV3-2) with TRBJ1-2, with D possibly being TRBD1 (5 bases). The CDR3 has 15 amino acids. CDR1 LGHDT and CDR2 YNNKEL come from the germline V gene (reference sequence). With 0 bases removed from V and 3 bases from J, the gap between germline ends came to 11 bases.

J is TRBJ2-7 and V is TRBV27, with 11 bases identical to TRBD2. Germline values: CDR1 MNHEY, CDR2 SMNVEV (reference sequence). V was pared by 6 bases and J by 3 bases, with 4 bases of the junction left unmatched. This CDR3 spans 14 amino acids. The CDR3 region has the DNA TGTGCCAGCAGGCCTACTAGCGGGAGCTACGAGCAGTACTTC. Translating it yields CASRPTSGSYEQYF.

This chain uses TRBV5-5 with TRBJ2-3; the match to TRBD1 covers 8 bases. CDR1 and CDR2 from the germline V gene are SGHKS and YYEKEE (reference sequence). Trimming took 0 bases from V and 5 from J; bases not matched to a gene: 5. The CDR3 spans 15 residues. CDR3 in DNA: TGTGCCAGCAGCTTGGACAGGGGGTTGGGAGATACGCAGTATTTT. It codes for CASSLDRGLGDTQYF.

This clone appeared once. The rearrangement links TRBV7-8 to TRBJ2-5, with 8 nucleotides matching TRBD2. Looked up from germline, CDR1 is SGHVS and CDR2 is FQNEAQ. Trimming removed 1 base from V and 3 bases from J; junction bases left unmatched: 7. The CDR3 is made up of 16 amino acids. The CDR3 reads CASSLVGLAKEETQYF. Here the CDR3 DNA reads TGTGCCAGCAGCTTAGTAGGACTAGCTAAGGAAGAGACCCAGTACTTC.

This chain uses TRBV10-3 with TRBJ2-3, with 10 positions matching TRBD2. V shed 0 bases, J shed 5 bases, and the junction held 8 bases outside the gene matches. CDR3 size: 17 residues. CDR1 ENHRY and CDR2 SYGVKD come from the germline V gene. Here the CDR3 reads CAISESYASGSGDTQYF. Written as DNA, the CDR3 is TGTGCCATCAGTGAGTCGTATGCTAGCGGGAGCGGAGATACGCAGTATTTT.

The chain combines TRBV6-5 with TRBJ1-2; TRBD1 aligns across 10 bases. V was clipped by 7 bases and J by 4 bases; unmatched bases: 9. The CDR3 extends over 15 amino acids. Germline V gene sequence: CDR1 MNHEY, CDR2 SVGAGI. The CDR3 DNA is TGTGCCAGCAAGCGAGGCGGACAGGGGGGCTATGGCTACACCTTC. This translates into CASKRGGQGGYGYTF.

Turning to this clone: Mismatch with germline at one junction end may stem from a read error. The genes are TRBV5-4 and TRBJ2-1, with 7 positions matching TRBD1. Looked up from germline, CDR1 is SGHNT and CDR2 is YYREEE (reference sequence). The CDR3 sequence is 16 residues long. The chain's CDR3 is CASSLDPGQTYNGQFF. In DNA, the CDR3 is TGTGCCAGCAGCTTGGATCCGGGACAGACCTACAATGGGCAGTTCTTC.

The CDR3 DNA follows: TGTGCCAGCAGTATTGGGACAGGGGATGAAAAACTGTTTTTT. Translating it yields CASSIGTGDEKLFF. V usage is TRBV27 and J usage is TRBJ1-4; 10 bases line up with TRBD1. V lost 5 bases to trimming and J lost 6 bases; unmatched junction nucleotides: 3. The CDR3 spans 14 residues. Germline V gene data show CDR1 as MNHEY and CDR2 as SMNVEV (reference sequence).

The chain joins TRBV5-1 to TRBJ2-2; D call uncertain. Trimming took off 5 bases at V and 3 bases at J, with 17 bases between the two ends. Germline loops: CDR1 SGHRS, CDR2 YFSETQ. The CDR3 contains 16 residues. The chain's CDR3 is CASSSGPYWDTGELFF. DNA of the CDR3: TGCGCCAGCAGTTCCGGACCCTATTGGGACACCGGGGAGCTGTTTTTT.

CDR3 nucleotide sequence: TGTGCCAGCAGCCCCTCCGGACAGTTCCAAGAGACCCAGTACTTC. This encodes CASSPSGQFQETQYF. The chain uses TRBV7-9 and TRBJ2-5; possible D gene TRBD1, 6 bases. V lost 5 bases and J 1 base, leaving 14 bases between the germline ends. Germline-derived CDR1 and CDR2 are SEHNR and FQNEAQ (reference sequence). CDR3 size: 15 residues.

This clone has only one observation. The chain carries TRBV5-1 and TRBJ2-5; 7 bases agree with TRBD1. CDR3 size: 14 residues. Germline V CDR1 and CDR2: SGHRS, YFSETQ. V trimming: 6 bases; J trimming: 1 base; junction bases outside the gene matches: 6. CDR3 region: CASMTGSSQETQYF. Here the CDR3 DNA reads TGCGCCAGCATGACAGGGTCCTCCCAAGAGACCCAGTACTTC.

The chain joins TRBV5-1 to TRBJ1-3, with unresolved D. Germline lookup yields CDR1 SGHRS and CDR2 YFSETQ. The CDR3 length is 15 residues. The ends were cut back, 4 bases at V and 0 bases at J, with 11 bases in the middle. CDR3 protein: CASSQSINSGNTIYF. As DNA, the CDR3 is TGCGCCAGCAGCCAGAGCATAAACTCTGGAAACACCATATATTTT. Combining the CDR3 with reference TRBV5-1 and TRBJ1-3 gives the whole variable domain KAGVTQTPRYLIKTRGQQVTLSCSPISGHRSVSWYQQTPGQGLQFLFEYFSETQRNKGNFPGRFSGRQFSNSRSEMNVSTLELGDSALYLCASSQSINSGNTIYFGEGSWLTVV.

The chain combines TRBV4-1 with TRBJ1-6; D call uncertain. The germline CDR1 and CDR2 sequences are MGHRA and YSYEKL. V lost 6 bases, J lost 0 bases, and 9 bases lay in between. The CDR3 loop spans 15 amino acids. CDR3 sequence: CASSLDSSYNSPLHF. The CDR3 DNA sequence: TGCGCCAGCAGTCTCGATAGCTCCTATAATTCACCCCTCCACTTT.

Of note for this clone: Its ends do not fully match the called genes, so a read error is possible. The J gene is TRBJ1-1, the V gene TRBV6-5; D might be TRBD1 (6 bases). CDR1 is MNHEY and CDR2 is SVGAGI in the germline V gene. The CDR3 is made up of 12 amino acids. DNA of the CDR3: TGTGCCAGCAGGAGGGGGAACTCTGAAGCTTTCTTT. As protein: CASRRGNSEAFF.

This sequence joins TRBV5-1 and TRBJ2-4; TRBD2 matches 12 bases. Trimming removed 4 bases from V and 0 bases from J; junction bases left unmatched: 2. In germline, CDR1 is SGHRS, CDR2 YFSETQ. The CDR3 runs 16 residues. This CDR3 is CASSLGLAGAKNIQYF. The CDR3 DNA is TGCGCCAGCAGCCTGGGACTAGCGGGAGCCAAAAACATTCAGTACTTC.

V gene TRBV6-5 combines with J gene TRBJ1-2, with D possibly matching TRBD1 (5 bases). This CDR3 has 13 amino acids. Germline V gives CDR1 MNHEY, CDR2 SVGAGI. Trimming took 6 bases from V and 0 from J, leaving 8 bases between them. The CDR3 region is CASREGTNYGYTF. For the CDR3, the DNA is TGTGCCAGCAGGGAGGGGACTAACTATGGCTACACCTTC.

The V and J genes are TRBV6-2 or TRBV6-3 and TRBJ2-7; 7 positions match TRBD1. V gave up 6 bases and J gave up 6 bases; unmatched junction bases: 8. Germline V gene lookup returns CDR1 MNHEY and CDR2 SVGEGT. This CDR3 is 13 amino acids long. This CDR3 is CASSRQGNGEQYF. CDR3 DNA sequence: TGTGCCAGCAGCCGACAGGGTAACGGCGAGCAGTACTTC.

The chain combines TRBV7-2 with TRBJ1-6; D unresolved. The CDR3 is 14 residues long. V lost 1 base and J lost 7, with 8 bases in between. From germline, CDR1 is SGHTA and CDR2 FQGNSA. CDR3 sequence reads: CASSLVRKNSPLHF. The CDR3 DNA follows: TGTGCCAGCAGCTTAGTAAGGAAGAATTCACCCCTCCACTTT.

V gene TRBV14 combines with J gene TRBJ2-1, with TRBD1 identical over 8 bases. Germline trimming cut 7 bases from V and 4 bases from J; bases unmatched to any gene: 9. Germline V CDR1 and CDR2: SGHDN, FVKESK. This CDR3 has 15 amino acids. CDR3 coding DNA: TGTGCCAGCACCGGGAGCAGGGGGCCTTACAATGAGCAGTTCTTC. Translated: CASTGSRGPYNEQFF.

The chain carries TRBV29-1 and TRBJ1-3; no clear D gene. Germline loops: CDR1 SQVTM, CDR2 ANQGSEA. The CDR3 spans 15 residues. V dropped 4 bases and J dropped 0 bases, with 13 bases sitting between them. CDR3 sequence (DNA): TGCAGCGTTGTAGACCCAGGTACCTCTGGAAACACCATATATTTT. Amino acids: CSVVDPGTSGNTIYF.

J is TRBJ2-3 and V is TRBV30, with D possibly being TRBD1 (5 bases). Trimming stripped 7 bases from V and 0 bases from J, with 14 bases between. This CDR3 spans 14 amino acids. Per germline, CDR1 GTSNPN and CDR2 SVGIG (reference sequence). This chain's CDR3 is CASQGYTSTDTQYF. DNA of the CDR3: TGTGCCTCCCAGGGTTACACTAGCACAGATACGCAGTATTTT.

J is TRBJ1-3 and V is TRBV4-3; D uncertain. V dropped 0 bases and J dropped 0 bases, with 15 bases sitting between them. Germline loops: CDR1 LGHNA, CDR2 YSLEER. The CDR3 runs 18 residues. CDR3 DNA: TGCGCCAGCAGCCAAGATCCTACCGGCTACCACTCTGGAAACACCATATATTTT. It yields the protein CASSQDPTGYHSGNTIYF.

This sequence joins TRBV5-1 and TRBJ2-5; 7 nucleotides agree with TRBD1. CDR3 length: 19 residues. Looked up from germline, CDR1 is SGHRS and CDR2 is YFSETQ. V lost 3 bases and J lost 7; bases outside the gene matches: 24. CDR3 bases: TGCGCCAGCAGCTATAAAGTACCCGGGACAGTCGACCCCCCGGGGACCCAGTACTTC. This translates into CASSYKVPGTVDPPGTQYF.